The 23 T cell receptor beta chains listed next were all sequenced from one sample in a study of T-cell memory formation after mild COVID-19. TCRdb re-derived calls from the 5' RACE reads in MiXCR, one entry per CDR3 protein. Here the sample spans 400,000 to 450,000 distinct CDR3 sequences, under 20% being singletons. Sequencing was carried out using PBMCs or a T cell subset sorted from them (not recorded which). These receptors all stem from a man younger than 35 who had mild COVID-19 (a few samples of this study predate the infection). Cell type and time point are not known.

This clonotype was counted a few times. This chain uses TRBV7-2 with TRBJ2-1; the D is unclear. The CDR3 totals 14 residues. V dropped 5 bases and J dropped 6 bases, with 14 bases sitting between them. Germline values: CDR1 SGHTA, CDR2 FQGNSA. The DNA for the CDR3 is TGTGCCAGCAGCGTCGGACGCACTCTCAATGAGCAGTTCTTC. Its translation: CASSVGRTLNEQFF.

The chain links TRBV4-2 to TRBJ2-1, with no clear D. Per germline, CDR1 LGHNA and CDR2 YNFKEQ. The CDR3 spans 16 residues. Trimming removed 0 bases at V and 7 bases at J, with 16 bases between. CDR3 bases: TGTGCCAGCAGCCAAGATTTCCCCTCGAGTAGAAATGAGCAGTTCTTC. Protein product: CASSQDFPSSRNEQFF.

V usage is TRBV29-1 and J usage is TRBJ2-3; 9 bases line up with TRBD1. With V trimmed by 6 bases and J by 4 bases, 5 bases remained unmatched. The CDR3 sequence is 13 residues long. CDR1 SQVTM and CDR2 ANQGSEA come from the germline V gene. The CDR3 region has the DNA TGCAGCGTAGGACAGGGGATTCCAGATACGCAGTATTTT. Protein product: CSVGQGIPDTQYF.

The chain is built from TRBV4-1 and TRBJ2-7; 10 nucleotides match TRBD1. Per germline, CDR1 MGHRA and CDR2 YSYEKL. This CDR3 is built from 16 residues. J lost 0 bases, V lost 3 bases, and 5 bases had no gene match. In DNA, the CDR3 is TGCGCCAGCAGCCATACCGGGACAGGGGTCTCCTACGAGCAGTACTTC. This translates into CASSHTGTGVSYEQYF.

In its sample, this clonotype was seen once. V is TRBV15 and J is TRBJ1-5, with TRBD1 identical over 9 bases. The CDR3 is 13 residues long. CDR1 and CDR2 from the germline V gene are LNHNV and YYDKDF (reference sequence). V lost 2 bases and J lost 8; bases outside the gene matches: 1. The CDR3 loop reads CATSRRTGEPQHF. The CDR3 DNA is TGTGCCACCAGCAGACGGACAGGGGAGCCCCAGCATTTT.

With regard to this clonotype: Germline is not matched at one junction end, which may reflect a read error. J is TRBJ2-7 and V is TRBV7-2; 12 bases align to TRBD1. There are 12 residues in the CDR3. Germline V gene data show CDR1 as SGHTA and CDR2 as FQGNSA. The CDR3 DNA sequence: TGTGCCAGCAGCTGGGACAGGGGGCCCGTAGACTTC. Translation: CASSWDRGPVDF.

This clonotype was observed many times. The chain combines TRBV12-3 or TRBV12-4 with TRBJ1-1; TRBD1 aligns across 11 bases. The CDR3 has 18 amino acids. Trimming removed 2 bases from V and 3 bases from J; junction bases left unmatched: 11. CDR3 DNA: TGTGCCAGCAGTTTACCCCTGGGACAGGGGGTAACCGACACTGAAGCTTTCTTT. It yields the protein CASSLPLGQGVTDTEAFF.

This clonotype was seen a few times. The CDR3, as DNA: TGTGCCAGCACAGTAGGGAATGGCTACACCTTC. Translating it yields CASTVGNGYTF. The gene calls are TRBV28 and TRBJ1-2; no clear D gene. The germline gives CDR1 MDHEN, CDR2 SYDVKM. The CDR3 runs 11 residues. Trimming removed 7 bases from V and 6 bases from J, with 9 bases in between.

The chain has TRBV5-1 and TRBJ1-1; D is undetermined. V was cut by 1 base and J by 5 bases, with 9 bases left in between. Germline loops: CDR1 SGHRS, CDR2 YFSETQ. The CDR3 covers 13 residues. CDR3 nucleotide sequence: TGCGCCAGCAGCTTGCACGGGATAACTGAAGCTTTCTTT. It yields the protein CASSLHGITEAFF.

The genes are TRBV14 and TRBJ2-1, with a weak D call TRBD2 (6 bases). V gave up 6 bases and J gave up 3 bases, with 12 bases separating them. The CDR3 is made up of 14 amino acids. CDR1 is SGHDN, CDR2 FVKESK, per germline. The CDR3 loop is CASRKRGNYNEQFF. The CDR3 bases are TGTGCCAGCAGGAAACGGGGGAACTACAATGAGCAGTTCTTC. The full variable domain, its missing parts supplied by reference TRBV14 and TRBJ2-1, is EAGVTQFPSHSVIEKGQTVTLRCDPISGHDNLYWYRRVMGKEIKFLLHFVKESKQDESGMPNNRFLAERTGGTYSTLKVQPAELEDSGVYFCASRKRGNYNEQFFGPGTRLTVL.

The rearrangement links TRBV12-3 or TRBV12-4 to TRBJ2-1, with TRBD2 as a possible D gene (7 bases). V shed 2 bases and J shed 8 bases, with 16 bases lying between them. This CDR3 comprises 15 residues. The CDR3 DNA follows: TGTGCCAGCAGTTTAAGGGGGGGGGCCGGCGATGAGCAGTTCTTC. Amino acid sequence: CASSLRGGAGDEQFF.

This chain links TRBV2 with TRBJ2-2; the D is unclear. Between the trimmed V and J ends, which lost 6 bases and 5 bases, there was a span of 1 base. CDR1 SNHLY and CDR2 FYNNEI come from the germline V gene. This CDR3 is built from 10 residues. The CDR3 is CASRTGELFF. The CDR3, as DNA: TGTGCCAGCAGGACCGGGGAGCTGTTTTTT. The full variable domain, rest sourced from reference TRBV2 and TRBJ2-2, is EPEVTQTPSHQVTQMGQEVILRCVPISNHLYFYWYRQILGQKVEFLVSFYNNEISEKSEIFDDQFSVERPDGSNFTLKIRSTKLEDSAMYFCASRTGELFFGEGSRLTVL.

J is TRBJ2-3 and V is TRBV5-5; 8 bases align to TRBD2. CDR3 length equals 15 residues. Trimming at V came to 4 bases and at J to 1 base, leaving 5 bases not matched to a gene. Germline values: CDR1 SGHKS, CDR2 YYEKEE (reference sequence). In nucleotides, the CDR3 is TGTGCCAGCAGCACGGGGGGGGTGGGCACAGATACGCAGTATTTT. Its protein product is CASSTGGVGTDTQYF.

The V gene is TRBV12-3 or TRBV12-4, the J gene TRBJ2-1; TRBD2 is a possible D gene (6 bases). The CDR3 runs to 14 residues. Trimming removed 2 bases at V and 4 bases at J, with 9 bases between. The CDR3 here is CASSLRGLYNEQFF. CDR3 DNA: TGTGCCAGCAGTTTAAGGGGACTTTACAATGAGCAGTTCTTC.

The J gene is TRBJ1-1, the V gene TRBV7-2; TRBD1 matches at 7 bases. V lost 0 bases to trimming and J lost 3 bases; unmatched junction nucleotides: 4. CDR3 size: 15 residues. Germline-derived CDR1 and CDR2 are SGHTA and FQGNSA. The chain's CDR3 is CASSLATGLDTEAFF. CDR3 DNA sequence: TGTGCCAGCAGCTTAGCGACAGGGCTGGACACTGAAGCTTTCTTT.

This rearrangement joins TRBV4-1 to TRBJ2-7; D is unresolved. There are 15 residues in the CDR3. Germline-derived CDR1 and CDR2 are MGHRA and YSYEKL. V lost 0 bases and J 1 base, leaving 10 bases between the germline ends. The CDR3 DNA is TGCGCCAGCAGCCAAGATAACGGGCTGTCCTACGAGCAGTACTTC. As protein: CASSQDNGLSYEQYF.

This clonotype showed up many times. V usage is TRBV5-1 and J usage is TRBJ2-1, with a weak D call TRBD1 (6 bases). In germline, CDR1 is SGHRS, CDR2 YFSETQ. Trimming left V 0 bases short and J 3 bases short, with 10 bases between. This CDR3 contains 15 residues. CDR3 in amino acids: CASSLAAGVYNEQFF. CDR3 coding DNA: TGCGCCAGCAGCTTGGCCGCAGGGGTCTACAATGAGCAGTTCTTC.

The chain combines TRBV5-6 with TRBJ1-6; D gene uncertain. The CDR3 covers 16 residues. Germline lookup yields CDR1 SGHDT and CDR2 YYEEEE. V was trimmed by 4 bases and J by 8 bases, leaving 19 bases between them. The CDR3, as DNA: TGTGCCAGCAGCCGAGGACGGAGCGACTCTCATTCACCCCTCCACTTT. Its protein is CASSRGRSDSHSPLHF.

This chain uses TRBV6-5 with TRBJ2-7; no reliable D call. Per germline, CDR1 MNHEY and CDR2 SVGAGI. The CDR3 is 14 amino acids. Trimming stripped 5 bases from V and 2 bases from J, with 13 bases between. CDR3 sequence reads: CASSVHPRAYEQYF. CDR3 bases: TGTGCCAGCAGTGTACACCCCCGGGCCTACGAGCAGTACTTC.

This clonotype was counted between two and nine times. The chain couples TRBV12-3 or TRBV12-4 to TRBJ2-5; D possibly matches TRBD1 or TRBD2 (5 bases each). V was pared by 7 bases and J by 4 bases, with 10 bases between. The CDR3 is made up of 12 amino acids. The DNA of the CDR3 is TGTGCCAGCAACCGGGACGGAGAGACCCAGTACTTC. It encodes CASNRDGETQYF.

The chain combines TRBV20-1 with TRBJ2-5, with D uncertain. The CDR3 spans 12 residues. V was cut by 3 bases and J by 5 bases, with 10 bases left in between. CDR1 is DFQATT and CDR2 is SNEGSKA in the germline V gene (reference sequence). CDR3 bases: TGCAGTGCTAGGGGTGTAGGGGAGACCCAGTACTTC. Translating gives CSARGVGETQYF.

This clonotype showed up just a few times. The chain uses TRBV9 and TRBJ1-2; 10 nucleotides line up with TRBD1. Trimming removed 6 bases from V and 8 bases from J; junction bases left unmatched: 10. The V gene's germline CDR1 is SGDLS and CDR2 YYNGEE. The CDR3 sequence is 14 residues long. The CDR3 region is CASKGDRGRYGYTF. CDR3 DNA sequence: TGTGCCAGCAAAGGGGACAGGGGACGTTACGGCTACACCTTC.

The chain is built from TRBV30 and TRBJ2-5; a weak D match, TRBD1 (6 bases). Germline lookup yields CDR1 GTSNPN and CDR2 SVGIG (reference sequence). Trimming took off 1 base at V and 0 bases at J, with 6 bases between the two ends. There are 13 residues in the CDR3. The CDR3 DNA reads TGTGCCTGGAGTGGGGGGCACCAAGAGACCCAGTACTTC. Translated: CAWSGGHQETQYF.